The entry below gives a single T cell receptor beta chain sequence along with its context. CDR1 is SGDLS and CDR2 is YYNGEE in the germline V gene. Losses at the gene ends were 3 bases for V and 0 bases for J; bases not matched to a gene: 7. This CDR3 is built from 16 residues. Measured with immunoSEQ multiplex PCR; TCRdb has only the in-frame clones, and not every one. The sample has approximately 160,000 clones, around 95% seen once. The data are from a study of control samples from healthy donors and cancer patients. The chain employs TRBV9 and TRBJ1-1; the match to TRBD1 covers 8 bases. Input material: blood. This clonotype was sampled from a woman aged 55-75 years in good health. The CDR3 region has the DNA TGTGCCAGCAGCGCTCGGACAGGGACAATGAACACTGAAGCTTTCTTT. It yields the protein CASSARTGTMNTEAFF.